This TCR beta chain was obtained from a study of blood T cell repertoires in COVID-19 (dated by TCRdb to about 2020). Regarding the research as a whole: Samples from collaborators originated in the United States, Italy and Spain and spanned both the acute and convalescent phases of COVID-19. Nearly every sample came with metadata listing a de-identified subject ID, COVID-19 status, age in years and sex. Deeply sampled blood TCRbeta repertoires from subjects exposed to, actively infected with, or recovered from COVID-19 were included in the dataset. The repertoires were released in a freely available public database intended as a resource for research on the immune response to SARS-CoV-2. Where available, HLA class I and class II types were obtained from metadata supplied by the sample provider rather than from assay-based typing. Samples were obtained from the ongoing ImmuneRACE study (first 160 participants) and from 1,254 subjects provided by 6 global collaborators. The prospective study material was composed of cDNA or gDNA derived from T cells, B-cell-depleted T cells, or PBMCs. What the authors observed across the whole study: The amount of clinical and demographic metadata varied by source and participant and was provided uncurated.

Note on this clone: Its antigen remains undetermined. Base qualities are not at hand, and no much larger clone is one base apart.

The collaborating institutions used their own protocols to collect whole blood in K2EDTA tubes. Collaborator samples were shipped for TCRbeta analysis as frozen whole blood, isolated PBMCs, or DNA extracted from either sample type. Looking up the germline V gene yields CDR1 SGHRS and CDR2 YFSETQ. Trimming takes 4 bases off V and 2 bases off J; junction bases not matched to a gene: 9. The CDR3 has 16 amino acids, counting the end cysteine and phenylalanine. Only CDR3 DNA is held: 48 bases, read in frame from base 1. TCRbeta CDR3 regions were amplified from genomic DNA using the immunoSEQ Assay, a bias-controlled multiplex PCR. Per the authors' processing: The number of nucleated cells in each sample was estimated from the amplification of reference gene primers within the assay. To quantify the absolute abundance of each unique TCRbeta CDR3 rearrangement, sequence reads were collapsed and filtered. For each sample, productive Simpson clonality was calculated by taking the square root of Simpson's diversity index across productive rearrangements. This immuneACCESS table, as held by TCRdb, lists in-frame sequences with V and J called but not all clones. Of the missing ones, under half trace to an unresolved V gene in checked studies; the others have no known cause. V and J calls and clone size are those listed in that table; D and trimming were worked out from the DNA. The sample records about 200,000 clones, about nine tenths of which are singletons. The top ten hold over 4.5% of the sample.

Sequencing was done on a sample of peripheral blood. This chain joins TRBV5-1 to TRBJ2-7, with 10 bases matching TRBD1. The sequence came from an elderly man with acute or convalescent COVID-19. The CDR3 reads as follows: CASSTGTGVGTYEQYF. The sequenced DNA is TGCGCCAGCAGCACAGGGACAGGGGTTGGTACCTACGAGCAGTACTTC.